This TCR beta chain was recovered during a study of T cell responses to AZD1222 COVID-19 vaccine. V was shortened by 3 bases and J by 8 bases, with 23 bases between the two germline ends. From germline, CDR1 is SGHRS and CDR2 YFSETQ. The length of the CDR3 is 16 residues. Analysis merged second doses at about 4 or about 12 weeks. Data came from immunoSEQ multiplex PCR; TCRdb stores just in-frame clones and leaves some out. The sample holds about 110,000 clones, about 90% seen once. The chain uses TRBV5-1 and TRBJ1-2; tentatively, D is TRBD1 (5 bases). The TCR sequence derives from an adult who received the AZD1222 COVID-19 vaccine. Sequenced here: peripheral blood, sampled 28 days after the second AZD1222 dose. In DNA, the CDR3 is TGCGCCAGCAGCTCTGATCCGGCAACAGGACGGAGCGGCTACACCTTC. This encodes CASSSDPATGRSGYTF.